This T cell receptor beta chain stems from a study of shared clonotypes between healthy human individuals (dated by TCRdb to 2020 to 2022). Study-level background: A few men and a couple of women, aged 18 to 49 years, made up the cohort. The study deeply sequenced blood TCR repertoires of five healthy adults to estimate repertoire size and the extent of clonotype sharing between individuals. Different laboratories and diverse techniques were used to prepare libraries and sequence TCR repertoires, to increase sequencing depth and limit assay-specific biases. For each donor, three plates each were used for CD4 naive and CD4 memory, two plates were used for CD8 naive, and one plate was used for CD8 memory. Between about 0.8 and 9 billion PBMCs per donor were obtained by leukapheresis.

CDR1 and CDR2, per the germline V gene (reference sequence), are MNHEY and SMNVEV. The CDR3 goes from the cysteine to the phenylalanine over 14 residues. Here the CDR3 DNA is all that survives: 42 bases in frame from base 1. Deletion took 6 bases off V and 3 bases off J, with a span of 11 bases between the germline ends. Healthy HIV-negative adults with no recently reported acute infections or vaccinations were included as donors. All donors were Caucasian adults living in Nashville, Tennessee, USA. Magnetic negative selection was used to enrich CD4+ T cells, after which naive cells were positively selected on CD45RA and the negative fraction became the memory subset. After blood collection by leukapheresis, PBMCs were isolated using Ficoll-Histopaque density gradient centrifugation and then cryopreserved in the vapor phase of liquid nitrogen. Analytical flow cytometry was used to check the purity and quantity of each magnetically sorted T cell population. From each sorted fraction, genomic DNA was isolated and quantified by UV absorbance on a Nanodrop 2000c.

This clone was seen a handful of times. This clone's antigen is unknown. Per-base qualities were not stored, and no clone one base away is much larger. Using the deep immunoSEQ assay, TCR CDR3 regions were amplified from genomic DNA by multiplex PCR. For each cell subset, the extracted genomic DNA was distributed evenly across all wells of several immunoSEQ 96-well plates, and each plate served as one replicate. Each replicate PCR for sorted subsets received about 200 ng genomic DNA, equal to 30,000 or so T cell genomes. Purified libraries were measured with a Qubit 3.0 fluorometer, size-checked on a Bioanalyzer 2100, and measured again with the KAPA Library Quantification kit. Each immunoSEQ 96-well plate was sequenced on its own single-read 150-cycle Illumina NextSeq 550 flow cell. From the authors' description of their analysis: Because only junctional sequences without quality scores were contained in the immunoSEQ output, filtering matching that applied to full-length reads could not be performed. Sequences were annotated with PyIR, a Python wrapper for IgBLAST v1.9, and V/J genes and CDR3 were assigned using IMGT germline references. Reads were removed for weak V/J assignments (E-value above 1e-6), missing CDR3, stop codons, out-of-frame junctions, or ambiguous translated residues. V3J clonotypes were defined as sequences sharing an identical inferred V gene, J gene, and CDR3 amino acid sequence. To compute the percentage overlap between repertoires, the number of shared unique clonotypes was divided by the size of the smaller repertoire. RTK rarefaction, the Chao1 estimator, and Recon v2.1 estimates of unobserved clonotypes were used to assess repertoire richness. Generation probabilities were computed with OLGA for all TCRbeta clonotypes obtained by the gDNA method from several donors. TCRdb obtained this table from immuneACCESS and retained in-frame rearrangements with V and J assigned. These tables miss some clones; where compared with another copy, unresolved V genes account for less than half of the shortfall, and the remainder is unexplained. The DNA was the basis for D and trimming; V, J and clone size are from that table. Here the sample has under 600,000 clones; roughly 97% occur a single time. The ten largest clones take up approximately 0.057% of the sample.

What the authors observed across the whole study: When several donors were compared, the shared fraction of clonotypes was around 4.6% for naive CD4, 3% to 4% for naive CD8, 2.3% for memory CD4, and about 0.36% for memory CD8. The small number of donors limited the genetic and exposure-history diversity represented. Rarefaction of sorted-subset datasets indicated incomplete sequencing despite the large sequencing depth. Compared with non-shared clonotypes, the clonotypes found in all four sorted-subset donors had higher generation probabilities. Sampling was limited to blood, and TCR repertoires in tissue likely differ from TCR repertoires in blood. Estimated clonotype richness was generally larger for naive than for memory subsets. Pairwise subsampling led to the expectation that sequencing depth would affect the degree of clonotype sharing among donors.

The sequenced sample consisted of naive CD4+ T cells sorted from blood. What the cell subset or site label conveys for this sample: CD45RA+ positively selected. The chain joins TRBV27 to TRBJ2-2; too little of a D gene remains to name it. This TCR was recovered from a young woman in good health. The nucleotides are TGTGCCAGCAGATATACCGGGCACACCGGGGAGCTGTTTTTT. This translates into CASRYTGHTGELFF.